Below are 5 T cell receptor beta chains sequenced from a single sample in a study of regulatory T cells in long-lasting Graves disease. This sample's time point: newly diagnosed GD, antithyroid drugs for less than 3 months. The TCR library used RNA extracted from PBMCs. Arm-PCR with iRepertoire HTBI primers amplified the CDR3 regions for these TCR beta libraries. One entry per CDR3 protein results from TCRdb running MiXCR on the multiplex PCR reads. Altogether fewer than 500,000 distinct CDR3 sequences are present, 15% to 20% being singletons, with the ten largest covering 12%. This sample was also put to use in a study of T cells in Graves' hyperthyroidism and ophthalmopathy.

This specimen was peripheral blood mononuclear cells (PBMCs), taken at new diagnosis, from a patient treated with antithyroid drugs. These receptors all stem from a man aged 35 to 55 with Graves disease.

The V and J genes are TRBV9 and TRBJ2-1, with TRBD2 matching over 7 bases. The junction had 14 bases not matched to a gene; V was cut back by 5 bases and J by 9 bases. This CDR3 spans 15 amino acids. CDR1 and CDR2 (germline): SGDLS, YYNGEE. CDR3 residues: CASRPRETGGGEQFF. The CDR3 bases are TGTGCCAGCAGACCGAGGGAGACGGGGGGAGGTGAGCAGTTCTTC.

There are many counts of this clonotype. The J gene is TRBJ1-2, the V gene TRBV27; possible D gene TRBD1, 6 bases. V lost 6 bases to trimming and J lost 10 bases, with 18 bases between them. Germline lookup yields CDR1 MNHEY and CDR2 SMNVEV (reference sequence). This CDR3 comprises 13 residues. CDR3 residues: CASRLTGGKDYTF. The CDR3 nucleotides read TGTGCCAGCAGATTGACAGGAGGGAAAGACTACACCTTC.

Concerning this clonotype itself: A much more abundant neighbour one base away suggests this may be a read error. CDR3 loop: CASSLAGQKGRTTDTQCF. The CDR3 DNA reads as TGTGCCAGCAGCTTAGCGGGCCAAAAGGGGCGAACTACAGATACGCAGTGTTTT. The V gene is TRBV11-3, the J gene TRBJ2-3; a possible D gene is TRBD1 (5 bases). The CDR3 totals 18 residues. Germline assignment: CDR1 SGHNT and CDR2 YENEEA.

This clonotype was detected only a few times. The J gene is TRBJ2-7, the V gene TRBV11-3; TRBD1 might be the D (6 bases). The V end was cut by 3 bases, the J end by 8 bases, with 14 bases between. This CDR3 region has 13 residues. Germline-derived CDR1 and CDR2 are SGHNT and YENEEA. The CDR3 loop is CASSFGQPSQQYF. DNA of the CDR3: TGTGCCAGCAGCTTCGGACAGCCTAGTCAGCAGTACTTC. Based on the CDR3 plus reference TRBV11-3 and TRBJ2-7, the full variable domain is EAGVVQSPRYKIIEKKQPVAFWCNPISGHNTLYWYLQNLGQGPELLIRYENEEAVDDSQLPKDRFSAERLKGVDSTLKIQPAELGDSAVYLCASSFGQPSQQYFGPGTRLTVT.

The chain carries TRBV18 and TRBJ2-1; TRBD1 is a possible D gene (5 bases). CDR1 and CDR2 (germline): KGHSH, LQKENI. The germline V and J ends were trimmed by 3 bases and 5 bases, with 8 bases remaining between them. The CDR3 runs 13 residues. CDR3 amino acids: CASSPGQNNEQFF. The DNA of the CDR3 is TGTGCCAGCTCACCGGGGCAAAACAATGAGCAGTTCTTC.